This T cell receptor (beta chain) stems from a study of cytomegalovirus exposure and HLA in healthy donors. The wider study: In an early release, HLA-typed donors contributed approximately 80 million unique TCR sequences. Broader study findings: Later analysis identified a missense DCLRE1C variant that was linked to TCR beta V- and J-gene trimming.

Turning to this clone: The target antigen is unknown.

With 8 bases removed from V and 4 bases from J, the gap between germline ends came to 20 bases. The CDR3 consists of 15 residues. Germline values: CDR1 SGHAT, CDR2 FQDESV (reference sequence). Both 60 Vbeta primers and 13 Jbeta primers went into the PCR. As handled by the study authors: It was a later analysis that counted 75 million to 90 million unique TCR beta chains, of which approximately 9.9 million were shared. Only in-frame clones appear in the TCRdb table, and some are missing; sequencing was by immunoSEQ multiplex PCR. That table is the source of V, J and clone size, and D and trimming were worked out from the DNA. This sample has some 100,000 clones, with 77% found just once.

The sample taken for sequencing was PBMCs. The TCR originated in a man aged 35 to 55 in good health and CMV-seropositive. The V and J genes are TRBV11-1 and TRBJ1-2; possible D gene TRBD1, 6 bases. DNA of the CDR3: TGTGCCAGCGGGGTATCATCGGGACACCTCTATGGCTACACCTTC. The encoded protein is CASGVSSGHLYGYTF. Variable domain in full (rest from reference TRBV11-1 and TRBJ1-2): EAEVAQSPRYKITEKSQAVAFWCDPISGHATLYWYRQILGQGPELLVQFQDESVVDDSQLPKDRFSAERLKGVDSTLKIQPAELGDSAMYLCASGVSSGHLYGYTFGSGTRLTVV.